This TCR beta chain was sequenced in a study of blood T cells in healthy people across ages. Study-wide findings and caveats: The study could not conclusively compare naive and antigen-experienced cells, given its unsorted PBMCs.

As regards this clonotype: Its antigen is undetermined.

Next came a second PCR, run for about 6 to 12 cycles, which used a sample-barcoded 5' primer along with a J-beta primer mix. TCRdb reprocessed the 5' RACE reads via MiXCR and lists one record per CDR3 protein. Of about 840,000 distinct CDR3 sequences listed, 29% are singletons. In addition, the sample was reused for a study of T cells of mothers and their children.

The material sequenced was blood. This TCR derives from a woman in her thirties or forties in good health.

The CDR3 DNA sequence: TGTGCCAGCAGTTTAAGGGACTACATGTCAAACAATGAGCAGTACTTC. This encodes CASSLRDYMSNNEQYF. The rearrangement joins TRBV12-3 or TRBV12-4 to TRBJ2-5; 7 bases line up with TRBD2. The ends lost 2 bases at V and 11 bases at J; junction bases unmatched: 17. The CDR3 runs to 16 residues.